Each of the 3 T cell receptor beta chains below was sequenced from the same sample in a study of CD4 T cells in relation to SARS-CoV-2 and coronaviruses. Antigens for these TCRs are unknown. Before the COVID-19 pandemic, during about 2010-2019, CD4+ T cells were taken from unexposed donors. After roughly ten days of culture, CD4+ T cells were isolated. Here immunoSEQ multiplex PCR was the method, and the copy in TCRdb shows in-frame clones only, minus some. The table lists some 21,000 clones, more than 60% of them singletons. Sequencing was performed on CD4+ T cells from PBMCs, cultured in vitro. These receptors were obtained from a human donor in good health.

The rearrangement joins TRBV9 to TRBJ1-1, with TRBD1 matching over 7 bases. The V segment lost 0 bases and the J segment 0 bases; nucleotides outside the gene matches: 2. This CDR3 region has 15 residues. Germline V gene data show CDR1 as SGDLS and CDR2 as YYNGEE. The CDR3 nucleotides are TGTGCCAGCAGCGTAGGAGGGGGCCTGAACACTGAAGCTTTCTTT. This translates into CASSVGGGLNTEAFF.

The rearrangement links TRBV3-1 (or the pseudogene TRBV3-2) to TRBJ2-3, with 7 bases aligning to TRBD2. The CDR3 has 16 residues. The germline gives CDR1 LGHDT, CDR2 YNNKEL (reference sequence). With 1 base clipped from V and 4 bases from J, the junction kept 8 bases outside the gene matches. The CDR3 reads CASSQALAEGADTQYF. CDR3 DNA sequence: TGTGCCAGCAGCCAAGCCCTAGCGGAAGGGGCAGATACGCAGTATTTT.

The V and J genes are TRBV18 and TRBJ1-2, with a weak D call TRBD1 (5 bases). CDR1 is KGHSH and CDR2 is LQKENI in the germline V gene. The CDR3 spans 15 residues. The V end lost 3 bases, the J end lost 4 bases, and 15 bases lay between the germline ends. CDR3 nucleotide sequence: TGTGCCAGCTCACCCGGGACTGTCGGGGGCTATGGCTACACCTTC. Its protein is CASSPGTVGGYGYTF.